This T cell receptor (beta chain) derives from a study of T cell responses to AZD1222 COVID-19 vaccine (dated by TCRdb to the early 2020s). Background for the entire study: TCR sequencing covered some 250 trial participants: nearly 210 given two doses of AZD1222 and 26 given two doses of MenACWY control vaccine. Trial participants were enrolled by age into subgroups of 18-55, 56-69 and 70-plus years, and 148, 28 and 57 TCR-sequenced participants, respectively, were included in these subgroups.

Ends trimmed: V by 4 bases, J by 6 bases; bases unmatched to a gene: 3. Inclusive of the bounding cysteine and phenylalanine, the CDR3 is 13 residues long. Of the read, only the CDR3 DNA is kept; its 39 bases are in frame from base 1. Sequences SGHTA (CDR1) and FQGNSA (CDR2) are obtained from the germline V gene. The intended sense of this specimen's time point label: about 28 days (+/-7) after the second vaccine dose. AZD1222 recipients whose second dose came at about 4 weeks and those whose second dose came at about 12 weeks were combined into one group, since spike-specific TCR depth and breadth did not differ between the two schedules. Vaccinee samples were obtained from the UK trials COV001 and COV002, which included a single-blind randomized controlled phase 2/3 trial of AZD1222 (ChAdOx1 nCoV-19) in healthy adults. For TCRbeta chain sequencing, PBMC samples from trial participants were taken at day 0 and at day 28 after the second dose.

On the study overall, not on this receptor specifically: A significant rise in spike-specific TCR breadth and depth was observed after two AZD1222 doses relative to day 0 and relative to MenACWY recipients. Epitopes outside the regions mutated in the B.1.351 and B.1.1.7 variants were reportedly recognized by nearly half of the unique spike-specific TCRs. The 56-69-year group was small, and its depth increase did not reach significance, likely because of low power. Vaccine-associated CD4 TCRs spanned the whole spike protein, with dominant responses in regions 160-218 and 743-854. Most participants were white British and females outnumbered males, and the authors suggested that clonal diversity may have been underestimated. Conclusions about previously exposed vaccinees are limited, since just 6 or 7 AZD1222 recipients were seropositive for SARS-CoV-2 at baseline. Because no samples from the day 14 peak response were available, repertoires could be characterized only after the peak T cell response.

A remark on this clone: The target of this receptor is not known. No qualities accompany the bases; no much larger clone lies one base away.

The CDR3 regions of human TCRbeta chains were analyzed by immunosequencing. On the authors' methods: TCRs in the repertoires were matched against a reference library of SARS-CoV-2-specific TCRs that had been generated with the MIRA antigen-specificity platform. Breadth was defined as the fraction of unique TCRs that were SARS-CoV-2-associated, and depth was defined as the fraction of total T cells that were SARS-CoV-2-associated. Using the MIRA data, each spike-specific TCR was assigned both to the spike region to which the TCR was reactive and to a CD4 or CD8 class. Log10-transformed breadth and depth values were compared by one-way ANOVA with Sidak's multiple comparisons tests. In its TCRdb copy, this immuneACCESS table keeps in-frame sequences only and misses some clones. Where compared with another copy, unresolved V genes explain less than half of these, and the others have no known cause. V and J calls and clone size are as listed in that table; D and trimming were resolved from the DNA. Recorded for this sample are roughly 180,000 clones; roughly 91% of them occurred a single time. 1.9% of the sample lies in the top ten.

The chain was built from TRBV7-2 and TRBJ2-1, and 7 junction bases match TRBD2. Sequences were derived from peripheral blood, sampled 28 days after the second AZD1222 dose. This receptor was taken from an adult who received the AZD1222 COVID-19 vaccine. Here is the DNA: TGTGCCAGCAGCTCTAGGACTAGCAATGAGCAGTTCTTC. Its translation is CASSSRTSNEQFF.